Listed below are T cell receptor beta chains from one sample, sequenced in a study of blood T cell repertoires in COVID-19. TCRdb keeps only in-frame clones here, not all; method: immunoSEQ multiplex PCR. The data hold roughly 260,000 clones, with over 75% observed a single time. The sample taken for sequencing was peripheral blood. The receptors originated from a woman between 45 and 60 years old with acute or convalescent COVID-19. CDR3s include the opening cysteine and the closing phenylalanine or tryptophan. A D gene is named only where the DNA matches it firmly. Size is stated for part of the rows, as once, few or many counts, or as a class when the clone is expanded.

TRBV28	TRBJ2-1	TRBD2	.	CASTQLAGGWDEQFF	TGTGCCAGCACCCAACTAGCGGGAGGTTGGGATGAGCAGTTCTTC
TRBV30	TRBJ1-3	TRBD1	.	CAWSWGTGDGNTIYF	TGTGCCTGGAGTTGGGGGACAGGGGACGGAAACACCATATATTTT
TRBV10-3	TRBJ2-1	TRBD2	.	CAISGSEGLGYNEQFF	TGTGCCATCAGTGGCTCCGAGGGACTAGGGTACAATGAGCAGTTCTTC
TRBV6-5	TRBJ2-1	TRBD2	.	CASSKNSGRVFF	TGTGCCAGCAGCAAAAATAGCGGGAGAGTGTTCTTC
TRBV6-5	TRBJ1-1	.	once	CASSEAGNTEAFF	TGTGCCAGCAGCGAGGCGGGGAACACTGAAGCTTTCTTT
TRBV3-1/TRBV3-2	TRBJ1-6	.	.	CASSRVTGLDSPLHF	TGTGCCAGCAGCCGGGTTACAGGGTTGGATTCACCCCTCCACTTT
TRBV2	TRBJ1-1	.	.	CATQQERMNTEAFF	TGTGCCACCCAACAAGAGCGGATGAACACTGAAGCTTTCTTT
TRBV28	TRBJ1-3	.	.	CASSSNRYSGNTIYF	TGTGCCAGCAGTTCGAACAGGTACTCTGGAAACACCATATATTTT
TRBV28	TRBJ2-1	TRBD2	.	CASSPATSGKYNEQFF	TGTGCCAGCAGTCCTGCGACTAGCGGGAAATACAATGAGCAGTTCTTC
TRBV19	TRBJ2-5	.	few	CASSNGLQETQYF	TGTGCCAGTAGTAACGGTTTACAAGAGACCCAGTACTTC
TRBV5-4	TRBJ2-1	.	.	CASSLKRGNSYNEQFF	TGTGCCAGCAGCTTGAAACGCGGGAACTCCTACAATGAGCAGTTCTTC
TRBV4-3	TRBJ1-5	TRBD1	.	CASSQDRQGHQPQHF	TGCGCCAGCAGCCAAGATCGACAGGGGCATCAGCCCCAGCATTTT
TRBV28	TRBJ2-2	TRBD2	few	CASSLGGRGNTGELFF	TGTGCCAGCAGTTTAGGCGGGAGAGGGAACACCGGGGAGCTGTTTTTT
TRBV29-1	TRBJ2-7	TRBD2	.	CSVDLPGGNEQYF	TGCAGCGTTGATCTCCCGGGAGGGAACGAGCAGTACTTC
TRBV7-6	TRBJ1-3	.	.	CASSLDSRLGNTIYF	TGTGCCAGCAGCTTGGACAGTCGATTAGGGAACACCATATATTTT
TRBV2	TRBJ2-7	TRBD2	.	CASSPGLAGVYEQYF	TGTGCCAGCAGCCCAGGACTAGCGGGAGTCTACGAGCAGTACTTC
TRBV29-1	TRBJ1-5	.	.	CSVGGTQPQHF	TGCAGCGTCGGGGGTACTCAGCCCCAGCATTTT
TRBV5-1	TRBJ1-1	.	.	CASRAGWNTEAFF	TGCGCCAGCAGAGCGGGATGGAACACTGAAGCTTTCTTT
TRBV6-5	TRBJ1-3	.	.	CASSRGGSGNTIYF	TGTGCCAGCAGTAGAGGGGGCTCTGGAAACACCATATATTTT
TRBV30	TRBJ1-4	.	.	CAWRGATNEKLFF	TGTGCCTGGAGGGGCGCAACTAATGAAAAACTGTTTTTT
TRBV4-1	TRBJ2-7	.	once	CASSHDGHGQTYEQYF	TGCGCCAGCAGCCACGATGGGCACGGACAGACCTACGAGCAGTACTTC
TRBV24-1	TRBJ2-1	.	.	CATSDRLSSDEQFF	TGTGCCACCAGTGACCGCCTGAGTTCGGATGAGCAGTTCTTC
TRBV3-1/TRBV3-2	TRBJ2-7	TRBD2	.	CASSQAIAGVSYEQYF	TGTGCCAGCAGCCAAGCAATAGCGGGGGTGTCCTACGAGCAGTACTTC
TRBV19	TRBJ1-2	TRBD1	.	CASSSRQGYPYGYTF	TGTGCCAGTAGTTCCCGACAGGGTTATCCCTATGGCTACACCTTC
TRBV19	TRBJ1-5	TRBD1	few	CASSIGDSTFLNSNQPQHF	TGTGCCAGTAGTATAGGGGACAGCACTTTTTTAAATAGCAATCAGCCCCAGCATTTT
TRBV6-2/TRBV6-3	TRBJ1-5	.	.	CASSYYGLINQPQHF	TGTGCCAGCAGTTACTACGGACTAATAAATCAGCCCCAGCATTTT
TRBV15	TRBJ2-1	.	once	CATNPGLRVNEQFF	TGTGCCACCAACCCCGGACTCCGGGTCAATGAGCAGTTCTTC
TRBV4-1	TRBJ2-1	TRBD2	.	CASSLREPPYNEQFF	TGCGCCAGCAGCCTGCGGGAGCCCCCCTACAATGAGCAGTTCTTC
TRBV2	TRBJ2-1	TRBD2	once	CASSGLAGLYNEQFF	TGTGCCAGCAGCGGACTAGCGGGACTCTACAATGAGCAGTTCTTC
TRBV4-1	TRBJ2-6	.	.	CASSQKDSPSSSGANVLTF	TGCGCCAGCAGCCAAAAAGACAGCCCTTCAAGCTCTGGGGCCAACGTCCTGACTTTC
TRBV25-1	TRBJ2-1	TRBD1	.	CASSEYVYRGSYNEQFF	TGTGCCAGCAGTGAATACGTGTACAGGGGATCATACAATGAGCAGTTCTTC
TRBV7-3	TRBJ2-2	TRBD1	once	CASNHPGQGDTGELFF	TGTGCCAGCAACCATCCCGGACAGGGAGACACCGGGGAGCTGTTTTTT
TRBV9	TRBJ2-2	TRBD1	.	CASSTWTGSNTGELFF	TGTGCCAGCAGCACCTGGACAGGTTCGAACACCGGGGAGCTGTTTTTT
TRBV5-1	TRBJ2-1	TRBD2	.	CASSSRLASSYNEQFF	TGCGCCAGCAGCTCCAGACTAGCGAGCTCCTACAATGAGCAGTTCTTC
TRBV4-1	TRBJ2-1	.	.	CASSQGWLAVDEQFF	TGCGCCAGCAGCCAAGGATGGCTAGCAGTGGATGAGCAGTTCTTC
TRBV7-6	TRBJ2-7	.	.	CASSFVAGDTYEQYF	TGTGCCAGCAGCTTTGTGGCAGGCGACACCTACGAGCAGTACTTC
TRBV28	TRBJ2-2	.	.	CASSFWQDGELFF	TGTGCCAGCAGTTTTTGGCAAGACGGGGAGCTGTTTTTT
TRBV5-4	TRBJ1-5	.	.	CASSLHPGVSNQPQHF	TGTGCCAGCAGCTTACACCCGGGGGTCAGCAATCAGCCCCAGCATTTT
TRBV29-1	TRBJ1-1	.	.	CSVEVPGYEFVFF	TGCAGCGTTGAAGTACCGGGATACGAGTTCGTTTTCTTT
TRBV29-1	TRBJ2-2	.	.	CSVELGPGSTGELFF	TGCAGCGTTGAATTGGGCCCCGGGAGCACCGGGGAGCTGTTTTTT
TRBV7-9	TRBJ2-3	TRBD1	.	CASSLRQGRTDTQYF	TGTGCCAGCAGCCTTAGACAGGGGAGAACAGATACGCAGTATTTT
TRBV27	TRBJ2-7	.	.	CASSQRGLSYEQYF	TGTGCCAGCAGCCAACGGGGACTCTCCTACGAGCAGTACTTC
TRBV10-3	TRBJ1-2	.	.	CAISAPTEGGYGYTF	TGTGCCATCAGTGCGCCGACCGAAGGCGGATATGGCTACACCTTC
TRBV19	TRBJ1-1	.	.	CASSIAGGPTEAFF	TGTGCCAGTAGTATAGCCGGGGGGCCCACTGAAGCTTTCTTT
TRBV19	TRBJ1-3	.	.	CASRRDSQSGNTIYF	TGTGCCAGTAGGCGGGACTCTCAATCTGGAAACACCATATATTTT
TRBV4-2	TRBJ2-5	TRBD2	.	CASSPGLVGGQETQYF	TGTGCCAGCAGCCCCGGACTAGTGGGGGGCCAAGAGACCCAGTACTTC
TRBV5-1	TRBJ1-4	.	.	CASSLTGPLNEKLFF	TGCGCCAGCAGCTTGACAGGGCCGCTTAATGAAAAACTGTTTTTT
TRBV14	TRBJ1-2	.	.	CASSQDPLSWSGGYGYTF	TGTGCCAGCAGCCAAGATCCCCTTTCGTGGAGCGGTGGCTATGGCTACACCTTC
TRBV15	TRBJ2-6	.	.	CATSRGFAAGANVLTF	TGTGCCACCAGCAGAGGATTTGCAGCTGGGGCCAACGTCCTGACTTTC
TRBV6-5	TRBJ2-5	TRBD2	.	CASKVAGGSETQYF	TGTGCCAGCAAAGTAGCGGGAGGGTCGGAGACCCAGTACTTC
TRBV7-2	TRBJ1-1	.	.	CASRPGAGNTEAFF	TGTGCCAGCAGACCAGGTGCGGGGAACACTGAAGCTTTCTTT
TRBV15	TRBJ2-1	.	.	CATSRTRPANSYNEQFF	TGTGCCACCAGCAGGACAAGACCGGCGAACTCCTACAATGAGCAGTTCTTC
TRBV12-3/TRBV12-4	TRBJ2-7	TRBD2	.	CASSQTSSEQYF	TGTGCCAGCAGTCAGACTAGCTCCGAGCAGTACTTC
TRBV5-6	TRBJ2-5	.	.	CASSFIAQETQYF	TGTGCCAGCAGCTTTATAGCCCAAGAGACCCAGTACTTC